This T cell receptor (beta chain) stems from a study of blood T cell repertoires in COVID-19. The wider study: The United States, Italy and Spain provided the acute and convalescent COVID-19 samples. The cDNA or gDNA used as material had been derived from T cells, B-cell-depleted T cells, or PBMCs.

Germline V gene lookup returns CDR1 SGHNT and CDR2 YENEEA. This CDR3 region has 14 residues. V lost 6 bases, J lost 4 bases, and 12 bases lay in between. As processed by the authors: Quantification of nucleated cells was approximated via reference gene primer amplification. Sequenced by immunoSEQ multiplex PCR; TCRdb stores in-frame clones only, minus some. That table furnishes V, J and clone size, whereas the DNA furnished D and trimming. The repertoire holds a few hundred thousand clones, 65% to 90% seen once, with approximately 7.5% in the top ten. Sample: peripheral blood. The chain combines TRBV11-3 with TRBJ2-2; D ambiguous. This TCR derives from a human donor in a cohort sampled during active COVID-19. The CDR3 nucleotides read TGTGCCAGCAGTCAAACTATGAGCACCGGGGAGCTGTTTTTT. This sequence encodes CASSQTMSTGELFF.